This TCR beta chain was found in a study of T-cell reconstitution after alpha-beta-depleted transplantation in children. Using unique molecular identifiers, the investigators prepared the TCRbeta library. Using its own MiXCR run on the PCR reads, TCRdb lists one record per CDR3 protein. The top ten clones hold approximately 2.3% of a sample with around 370,000 distinct CDR3 sequences, under 13% of them seen once. Trimming removed 0 bases from V and 3 bases from J, with 7 bases in between. The CDR3 runs to 14 residues. Germline V gene lookup returns CDR1 LNHNV and CDR2 YYDKDF (reference sequence). This clonotype was seen a few times.

The origin of this receptor is a human donor who donated a stem cell graft to a child with acute lymphoblastic leukemia. The chain couples TRBV15 to TRBJ2-3; D gene ambiguous. This sample comprised PBMCs from the stem cell graft donor, obtained from the stem cell graft. The CDR3 sequence is CATSRERRTDTQYF. The CDR3 nucleotides read TGTGCCACCAGCAGAGAAAGAAGGACAGATACGCAGTATTTT.